This TCR beta chain was recovered during a study of identical twins. TCRdb re-derived calls from the 5' RACE reads in MiXCR, one entry per CDR3 protein. The table records fewer than 500,000 distinct CDR3 sequences, roughly an eighth of them present only once. Germline trimming cut 1 base from V and 6 bases from J; bases unmatched to any gene: 5. The CDR3 sequence is 13 residues long. Germline loops: CDR1 DFQATT, CDR2 SNEGSKA (reference sequence). This same sample was also taken into another study, of yellow fever vaccine responses in identical twins. That study reports: Reportedly, the T cell response mounted by twins to vaccine seemed partly convergent, partly personalized.

The sequencing input was CD4+ T cells sorted from blood. The chain has TRBV20-1 and TRBJ2-7, with 8 bases that match TRBD2. This receptor was obtained from a woman younger than 30 in good health. The CDR3 DNA sequence: TGCAGTGCTAGAGGAGCGGGAGTGAGCGAGCAGTACTTC. Translation: CSARGAGVSEQYF.